The TCR beta chain under discussion was sequenced for a study of neoadjuvant anti-PD-1 for oral cavity cancer. Germline CDR1 SGHTA, CDR2 FQGNSA. V lost 4 bases and J lost 2; bases outside the gene matches: 8. The CDR3 extends over 16 amino acids. Assay used: immunoSEQ multiplex PCR; TCRdb lists only in-frame clones, some missing. This sample has 50,000 to 65,000 clones, with approximately 80% found just once. This chain links TRBV7-2 with TRBJ2-3; 8 nucleotides line up with TRBD1. This receptor was obtained from a person between 35 and 79 years old with oral cavity squamous cell carcinoma. The sample here was PBMCs, taken before nivolumab (anti-PD-1) treatment. The CDR3 is CASSSRDRRLTDTQYF. CDR3 coding DNA: TGTGCCAGCAGCTCCCGGGACAGGCGTCTCACAGATACGCAGTATTTT.